Shown below are 10 T cell receptor beta chains from a single sample sequenced in a study of T cell repertoires in cytomegalovirus infection. Each CDR3 protein is one row after TCRdb ran MiXCR on the reads. The sample includes 500,000 to 600,000 distinct CDR3 sequences, approximately 17% of them seen just once. Sequencing was done on a sample of CD8+ T cells from PBMCs. Every receptor here comes from a human donor in good health (CMV status not recorded). Some clones in this sample may be carry-over from other donors' samples.

A remark on this clonotype: One base away lies a much larger clone, so this may be a sequencing read error. The gene calls are TRBV6-1 and TRBJ2-7, with a possible D match to TRBD1 (6 bases). Germline V gene sequence: CDR1 MNHNS, CDR2 SASEGT. The CDR3 length is 13 residues. The CDR3 DNA reads as TGTACCAGCAGTCGGACAGCAGCCTACGAGCAGTACTTC. Translating gives CTSSRTAAYEQYF.

This clonotype was seen many times. The J gene is TRBJ2-7, the V gene TRBV7-9, with TRBD2 identical over 11 bases. The germline V gene has CDR1 SEHNR and CDR2 FQNEAQ (reference sequence). V trimming: 8 bases; J trimming: 4 bases; junction bases outside the gene matches: 4. CDR3 length: 13 amino acids. CDR3 coding DNA: TGTGCCAGCCAGGGACTAGCGGTATACGAGCAGTACTTC. Its translation: CASQGLAVYEQYF.

This clonotype was picked up a small number of times. This chain uses TRBV4-1 with TRBJ2-5, with D hard to call. The CDR3 sequence is 17 residues long. V was shortened by 1 base and J by 3 bases, with 18 bases between the two germline ends. Germline V lookup: CDR1 MGHRA, CDR2 YSYEKL. For the CDR3, the DNA is TGCGCCAGCAGCCAAGGCCCCCTCCCCACTACGAAAGAGACCCAGTACTTC. It is translated as CASSQGPLPTTKETQYF.

There are a few counts of this clonotype. The chain couples TRBV5-6 to TRBJ1-1; 7 nucleotides line up with TRBD1. The CDR3 is made up of 15 amino acids. The V and J ends lost 3 bases and 7 bases, in that order; junction bases with no gene match: 12. Germline values: CDR1 SGHDT, CDR2 YYEEEE. CDR3: CASSSFTGTEYEAFF. CDR3 DNA sequence: TGTGCCAGCAGCTCATTTACCGGGACAGAGTATGAAGCTTTCTTT.

Ten or more counts support this clonotype. The junction departs from the called germline gene at one end, perhaps through a read error. The V gene is TRBV5-6, the J gene TRBJ2-7, with a tentative D call TRBD1 (6 bases). The CDR3 loop spans 11 amino acids. Germline V gene sequence: CDR1 SGHDT, CDR2 YYEEEE. The CDR3 spells CASSIGGVWDF. As DNA, the CDR3 is TGTGCCAGCAGCATTGGGGGCGTCTGGGACTTC.

The chain couples TRBV27 to TRBJ2-7; unclear D gene. V was pared by 6 bases and J by 7 bases, with 10 bases between. Germline loops: CDR1 MNHEY, CDR2 SMNVEV (reference sequence). There are 11 residues in the CDR3. In DNA, the CDR3 is TGTGCCAGCAGCAATCTAAGGGAGCAGTACTTC. It specifies CASSNLREQYF.

This clonotype was recorded at least ten times. The chain couples TRBV28 to TRBJ2-5, with D perhaps matching TRBD1 (6 bases). The CDR3 runs 15 residues. CDR1 is MDHEN, CDR2 SYDVKM, per germline. V was cut by 3 bases and J by 5 bases, with 16 bases left in between. In nucleotides, the CDR3 is TGTGCCAGCAGTTTGGACAGATCTCCCGCGGAGACCCAGTACTTC. Protein: CASSLDRSPAETQYF. Together with reference TRBV28 and TRBJ2-5, the CDR3 gives the full variable domain: DVKVTQSSRYLVKRTGEKVFLECVQDMDHENMFWYRQDPGLGLRLIYFSYDVKMKEKGDIPEGYSVSREKKERFSLILESASTNQTSMYLCASSLDRSPAETQYFGPGTRLLVL.

This clonotype appeared a few times. This chain joins TRBV5-5 and TRBJ1-2; D is ambiguous. The CDR3 has 13 residues. Germline V gene sequence: CDR1 SGHKS, CDR2 YYEKEE (reference sequence). V was trimmed by 0 bases and J by 4 bases, leaving 7 bases between them. This CDR3 reads CASSLDTRYGYTF. CDR3 DNA: TGTGCCAGCAGCTTGGACACTCGCTATGGCTACACCTTC.

This clonotype was observed at least ten times. The chain employs TRBV12-3 or TRBV12-4 and TRBJ2-7; D may correspond to TRBD1 or TRBD2 (5 bases each). The CDR3 runs 12 residues. Trimming took off 6 bases at V and 2 bases at J, with 8 bases between the two ends. The CDR3 coding sequence is TGTGCCAGCAGACGGGGCCCCTACGAGCAGTACTTC. The encoded protein is CASRRGPYEQYF.

This clonotype was observed many times. J is TRBJ2-7 and V is TRBV10-2; D uncertain. The CDR3 spans 15 residues. V was shortened by 4 bases and J by 2 bases, with 15 bases between the two germline ends. Germline V gene data show CDR1 as WSHSY and CDR2 as SAAADI. The CDR3 loop reads CASSVSDSLPYEQYF. DNA for the CDR3: TGCGCCAGCAGTGTTTCAGACTCCCTACCCTACGAGCAGTACTTC.